These 14 T cell receptor beta chains were sequenced from one sample in a study of blood T cell repertoires in COVID-19. Generated by immunoSEQ multiplex PCR, the TCRdb table keeps only in-frame clones and is missing some. The table shows 200,000 to 250,000 clones, with approximately 80% occurring only once. The source material was PBMCs or T cells enriched from blood (not recorded which). The source of these receptors is a man aged 25-40 years with acute COVID-19.

This clone was seen more than once but under ten times. The sample has other DNA sequences that encode this CDR3 too. The chain couples TRBV6-1 to TRBJ1-5; 7 nucleotides match TRBD1. Germline V CDR1 and CDR2: MNHNS, SASEGT. V shed 0 bases and J 3 bases; nucleotides not matched to a gene: 2. The CDR3 sequence is 15 residues long. CDR3 coding DNA: TGTGCCAGCAGTGAAGCAGGGGGCTACAATCAGCCCCAGCATTTT. Protein: CASSEAGGYNQPQHF.

This clone was seen only a few times. The chain is built from TRBV29-1 and TRBJ2-3, with D possibly matching TRBD1 (6 bases). The CDR3 extends over 12 amino acids. Germline V gene lookup returns CDR1 SQVTM and CDR2 ANQGSEA. V lost 6 bases to trimming and J lost 4 bases, with 11 bases between them. The chain's CDR3 is CSVQGLADTQYF. The CDR3 region has the DNA TGCAGCGTACAGGGTTTAGCAGATACGCAGTATTTT.

The chain is built from TRBV16 and TRBJ1-5; TRBD1 matches at 8 bases. The CDR3 runs to 14 residues. V shed 4 bases, J shed 4 bases, and the junction held 3 bases outside the gene matches. In germline, CDR1 is KGHSY, CDR2 FQNENV. CDR3: CASSLGQGNQPQHF. CDR3 in DNA: TGTGCCAGCAGCCTTGGACAGGGTAATCAGCCCCAGCATTTT.

The chain combines TRBV6-5 with TRBJ1-2; a weak D match, TRBD1 (5 bases). Trimming took 5 bases from V and 5 from J, leaving 15 bases between them. The CDR3 runs to 14 residues. Germline CDR1 MNHEY, CDR2 SVGAGI. The CDR3 DNA sequence: TGTGCCAGCAGTAAACCAGGAGGGGTTTATGGCTACACCTTC. Translated, it gives CASSKPGGVYGYTF.

CDR3 amino acids: CASSAYLNTEAFF. The CDR3 DNA sequence: TGTGCCAGCAGCGCCTATCTGAACACTGAAGCTTTCTTT. The chain joins TRBV9 to TRBJ1-1; no firm D call. Germline values: CDR1 SGDLS, CDR2 YYNGEE. The CDR3 sequence is 13 residues long. With 3 bases removed from V and 0 bases from J, the gap between germline ends came to 6 bases.

This clone was observed a handful of times. The gene calls are TRBV27 and TRBJ2-7, with D tentatively TRBD1 (6 bases). The germline V gene has CDR1 MNHEY and CDR2 SMNVEV (reference sequence). The CDR3 contains 14 residues. V lost 5 bases and J 2 bases, leaving 13 bases between the germline ends. The CDR3 region is CASSTYGQTYEQYF. In nucleotides, the CDR3 is TGTGCCAGCAGTACCTATGGACAGACCTACGAGCAGTACTTC.

The chain joins TRBV24-1 to TRBJ1-2, with 7 nucleotides matching TRBD1. The V gene end was trimmed by 2 bases and the J gene end by 7 bases; junction bases not matched to a gene: 3. Germline assignment: CDR1 KGHDR and CDR2 SFDVKD. This CDR3 comprises 13 residues. The CDR3, as DNA: TGTGCCACCAGTGATTCCAGGGGGATTGGCTACACCTTC. Its protein is CATSDSRGIGYTF.

The chain recombines TRBV5-1 with TRBJ2-2, with 10 bases fitting TRBD1. J was trimmed by 6 bases and V by 3 bases; bases with no gene match: 8. Germline V gives CDR1 SGHRS, CDR2 YFSETQ. CDR3 length equals 16 residues. This CDR3 is CASSYRTGGSSGELFF. CDR3 nucleotide sequence: TGCGCCAGCAGCTACCGGACAGGGGGGAGCTCCGGGGAGCTGTTTTTT.

J is TRBJ2-7 and V is TRBV7-6; 10 bases are shared with TRBD2. With 0 bases clipped from V and 5 bases from J, the junction kept 7 bases outside the gene matches. This CDR3 is 16 amino acids long. Germline V CDR1 and CDR2: SGHVS, FNYEAQ. CDR3 amino acids: CASSLASSGGLDEQYF. The CDR3 bases are TGTGCCAGCAGCTTAGCCTCTAGCGGGGGTCTTGACGAGCAGTACTTC.

This clone appeared a single time. The V call is TRBV7-9, the J call TRBJ2-1; 8 positions agree with TRBD1. Germline loops: CDR1 SEHNR, CDR2 FQNEAQ (reference sequence). The CDR3 totals 15 residues. V shed 5 bases and J 7 bases; nucleotides not matched to a gene: 10. The CDR3 spells CASSLGQGAGNEQFF. CDR3 sequence (DNA): TGTGCCAGCAGCCTCGGGCAGGGGGCCGGGAATGAGCAGTTCTTC.

The chain carries TRBV2 and TRBJ1-1, with 11 bases that match TRBD1. V gave up 6 bases and J gave up 12 bases; unmatched junction bases: 6. Germline lookup yields CDR1 SNHLY and CDR2 FYNNEI. The CDR3 has 12 amino acids. The CDR3 spells CASSAGTGGTFF. CDR3 nucleotide sequence: TGTGCCAGCAGCGCCGGGACAGGGGGAACTTTCTTT.

The rearrangement joins TRBV9 to TRBJ2-2, with 8 bases identical to TRBD2. The CDR3 totals 17 residues. V lost 1 base to trimming and J lost 3 bases; unmatched junction nucleotides: 8. Germline loops: CDR1 SGDLS, CDR2 YYNGEE. CDR3 residues: CASSVPTAGLDTGELFF. The CDR3 bases are TGTGCCAGCAGCGTACCAACAGCGGGACTAGACACCGGGGAGCTGTTTTTT.

The genes are TRBV10-2 and TRBJ2-7, with D hard to call. This CDR3 is 11 amino acids long. Trimming cost V 3 bases and J 4 bases, with 4 bases left between them. Germline V CDR1 and CDR2: WSHSY, SAAADI. CDR3 nucleotide sequence: TGCGCCAGCAGTGAAGCGTACGAGCAGTACTTC. It encodes CASSEAYEQYF.

The chain has TRBV6-5 and TRBJ2-1, with 7 bases matching TRBD2. Losses at the gene ends were 4 bases for V and 3 bases for J; bases not matched to a gene: 0. The germline V gene encodes CDR1 MNHEY and CDR2 SVGAGI. The length of the CDR3 is 13 residues. The CDR3 DNA is TGTGCCAGCAGTTGGACTAGCTACAATGAGCAGTTCTTC. Translating gives CASSWTSYNEQFF.